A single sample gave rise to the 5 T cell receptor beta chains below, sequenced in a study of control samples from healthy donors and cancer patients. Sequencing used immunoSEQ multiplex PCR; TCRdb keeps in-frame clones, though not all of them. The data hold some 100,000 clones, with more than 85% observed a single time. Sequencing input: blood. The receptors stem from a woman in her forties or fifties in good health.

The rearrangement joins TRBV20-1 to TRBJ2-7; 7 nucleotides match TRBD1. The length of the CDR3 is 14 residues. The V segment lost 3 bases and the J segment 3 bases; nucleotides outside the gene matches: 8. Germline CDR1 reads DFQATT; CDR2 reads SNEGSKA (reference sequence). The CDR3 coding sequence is TGCAGTGCTAGTAACGGACAGGAGCTCTACGAGCAGTACTTC. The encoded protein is CSASNGQELYEQYF.

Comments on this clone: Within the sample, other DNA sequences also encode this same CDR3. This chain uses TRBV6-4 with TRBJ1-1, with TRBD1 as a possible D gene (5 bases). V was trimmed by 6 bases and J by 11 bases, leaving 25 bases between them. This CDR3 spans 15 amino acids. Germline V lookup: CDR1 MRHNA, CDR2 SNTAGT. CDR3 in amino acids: CASSDPSRDLSWAFF. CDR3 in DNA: TGTGCCAGCAGCGACCCTTCCCGGGACTTAAGTTGGGCTTTCTTT.

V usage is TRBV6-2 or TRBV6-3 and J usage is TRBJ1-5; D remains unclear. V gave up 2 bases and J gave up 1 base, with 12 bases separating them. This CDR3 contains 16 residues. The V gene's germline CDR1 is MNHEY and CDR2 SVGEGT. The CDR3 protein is CASSYIGGRSNQPQHF. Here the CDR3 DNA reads TGTGCCAGCAGTTACATCGGCGGTAGGAGCAATCAGCCCCAGCATTTT.

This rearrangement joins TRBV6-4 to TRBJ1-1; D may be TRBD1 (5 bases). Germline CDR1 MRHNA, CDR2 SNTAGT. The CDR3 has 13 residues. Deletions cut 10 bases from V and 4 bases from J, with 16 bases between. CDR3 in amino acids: CAITRGVGTEAFF. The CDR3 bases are TGTGCCATCACCCGAGGGGTGGGCACTGAAGCTTTCTTT.

This CDR3 is CASSRTAYLAPLHF. The CDR3 coding sequence is TGTGCCAGCAGCCGCACAGCGTATCTCGCACCCCTCCACTTT. V is TRBV14 and J is TRBJ1-6; D ambiguous. Germline loops: CDR1 SGHDN, CDR2 FVKESK. Trimming pared 4 bases from V and 11 bases from J, leaving 15 bases between. This CDR3 has 14 amino acids.